This TCR beta chain was retrieved from a study of cytomegalovirus exposure and HLA in healthy donors. V was pared by 4 bases and J by 0 bases, with 21 bases between. From germline, CDR1 is LNHDA and CDR2 SQIVND (reference sequence). This CDR3 contains 18 residues. PCR employed 60 Vbeta and 13 Jbeta primers. Clones were sequenced by immunoSEQ multiplex PCR, and TCRdb holds only the in-frame ones, with some missing. The sample table includes roughly 120,000 clones. Sequenced input: PBMCs. This clonotype was obtained from a man aged 18 to 35 in good health and CMV-seronegative. J is TRBJ1-1 and V is TRBV19; possibly TRBD1 for D (6 bases). CDR3 DNA sequence: TGTGCCAGTAGTACCTCGACAGGTGTCAGAAGCTTGAACACTGAAGCTTTCTTT. This encodes CASSTSTGVRSLNTEAFF.